One sample yielded the 30 T cell receptor beta chains listed below, sequenced in a study of radiation and T cells in renal cell carcinoma (dated by TCRdb to the early 2020s). The library was built by means of the immunoSEQ multiplex PCR assay. TCRdb holds this immuneACCESS table with in-frame rearrangements only. Some clones are missing; in checked studies, unresolved V genes explain under half, and the rest has no known cause. Within this sample are tens of thousands of clones, with around 89% of them counted one time only. The biggest ten clones account for more than 5.5% of the sample. Interpreted using the paper, the time point label stands for: blood 4 weeks post-SBRT, at nephrectomy. This sample's treatment or condition label indicates: 15 Gy SBRT to primary tumor, nephrectomy 4 weeks later. The material sequenced was blood, taken from a patient whose treatment included radiotherapy and nephrectomy. The receptors shown here come from a woman aged 65 to 85 with renal cell carcinoma.

This chain joins TRBV18 and TRBJ2-3; TRBD2 matches at 7 bases. There are 15 residues in the CDR3. Per the germline V gene, CDR1 is KGHSH and CDR2 is LQKENI. V lost 2 bases and J lost 7; bases outside the gene matches: 9. CDR3 DNA sequence: TGTGCCAGCTCACCAGAAATAGCGGGCGGTAATACGCAGTATTTT. Protein: CASSPEIAGGNTQYF.

V and J are TRBV18 and TRBJ1-2; no definite D call. Per the germline V gene, CDR1 is KGHSH and CDR2 is LQKENI. V lost 3 bases, J lost 12 bases, and 8 bases lay in between. The CDR3 covers 10 residues. This CDR3 is CASSPERHTF. For the CDR3, the DNA is TGTGCCAGCTCACCGGAACGGCACACCTTC.

V and J are TRBV19 and TRBJ2-1; TRBD1 aligns across 7 bases. The CDR3 runs 15 residues. Germline V gene sequence: CDR1 LNHDA, CDR2 SQIVND (reference sequence). Losses at the gene ends were 6 bases for V and 1 base for J; bases not matched to a gene: 6. Here the CDR3 DNA reads TGTGCCAGTAGACCGGACAGGAGTTCCTACAATGAGCAGTTCTTC. This codes for CASRPDRSSYNEQFF.

This chain uses TRBV5-1 with TRBJ2-7, with 10 bases fitting TRBD1. This CDR3 contains 13 residues. The J segment lost 9 bases and the V segment lost 4 bases, leaving 7 bases of the junction unmatched. CDR1 is SGHRS and CDR2 is YFSETQ in the germline V gene. The CDR3 DNA reads as TGCGCCAGCAGCCCCGAGGGGGACAGGGGGCAGTACTTC. This encodes CASSPEGDRGQYF.

This chain uses TRBV5-4 with TRBJ2-3; 15 bases are a match to TRBD2. The CDR3 has 17 amino acids. The V segment lost 4 bases and the J segment 0 bases; nucleotides outside the gene matches: 3. Per the germline V gene, CDR1 is SGHNT and CDR2 is YYREEE (reference sequence). CDR3: CASSGTSGGKSTDTQYF. CDR3 nucleotide sequence: TGTGCCAGCAGCGGGACTAGCGGGGGGAAAAGCACAGATACGCAGTATTTT.

In DNA, the CDR3 is TGTGCCAGCAGAGAACTGGGACAGGGTGGGGAAAAACTGTTTTTT. This sequence encodes CASRELGQGGEKLFF. The J gene is TRBJ1-4, the V gene TRBV6-5; 9 bases line up with TRBD1. CDR1 MNHEY and CDR2 SVGAGI come from the germline V gene. There are 15 residues in the CDR3. V lost 6 bases, J lost 8 bases, and 10 bases stayed unmatched.

The rearrangement links TRBV27 to TRBJ1-6; 8 nucleotides align to TRBD1. Looked up from germline, CDR1 is MNHEY and CDR2 is SMNVEV (reference sequence). The CDR3 contains 15 residues. V trimming: 4 bases; J trimming: 7 bases; junction bases outside the gene matches: 6. The CDR3: CASSSGQERNSPLHF. The CDR3 DNA is TGTGCCAGCAGTTCGGGACAGGAACGGAATTCACCCCTCCACTTT.

The chain carries TRBV10-3 and TRBJ1-1, with 7 bases aligning to TRBD1. CDR3 length: 13 amino acids. Trimming took 11 bases from V and 6 from J; bases not matched to a gene: 12. The V gene's germline CDR1 is ENHRY and CDR2 SYGVKD. The CDR3 reads CAANRGRLSEAFF. CDR3 nucleotide sequence: TGTGCCGCAAACAGGGGACGCCTCTCTGAAGCTTTCTTT.

This chain joins TRBV7-2 and TRBJ2-1, with 10 bases lining up with TRBD1. V gave up 3 bases and J gave up 3 bases; unmatched junction bases: 5. Germline V gene lookup returns CDR1 SGHTA and CDR2 FQGNSA. The CDR3 spans 16 residues. CDR3 region: CASSLDRGGYYNEQFF. CDR3 coding DNA: TGTGCCAGCAGCTTGGACAGGGGGGGCTACTACAATGAGCAGTTCTTC.

The chain links TRBV27 to TRBJ1-2, with 9 bases identical to TRBD1. V lost 6 bases to trimming and J lost 7 bases; unmatched junction nucleotides: 9. The CDR3 sequence is 14 residues long. The V gene's germline CDR1 is MNHEY and CDR2 SMNVEV (reference sequence). DNA of the CDR3: TGTGCCAGCAGATGGGGACAGGGAAGCTCTGGCTACACCTTC. It yields the protein CASRWGQGSSGYTF.

This clone was detected a few times. The gene calls are TRBV4-2 and TRBJ2-7, with a weak D call TRBD2 (5 bases). Germline V CDR1 and CDR2: LGHNA, YNFKEQ. The CDR3 is made up of 15 amino acids. Trimming took off 1 base at V and 3 bases at J, with 13 bases between the two ends. Here the CDR3 DNA reads TGTGCCAGCAGCCAAGGAGTGTACGGGGACTACGAGCAGTACTTC. It is translated as CASSQGVYGDYEQYF.

The chain has TRBV5-1 and TRBJ2-7; weak D call: TRBD1 (5 bases). The CDR3 spans 13 residues. V lost 2 bases to trimming and J lost 5 bases, with 11 bases between them. Germline CDR1 SGHRS, CDR2 YFSETQ. The CDR3 nucleotides are TGCGCCAGCAGCTTTTTCAGGGTCGACGAGCAGTACTTC. This encodes CASSFFRVDEQYF. The entire variable domain, with the rest obtained from reference TRBV5-1 and TRBJ2-7, is as follows: KAGVTQTPRYLIKTRGQQVTLSCSPISGHRSVSWYQQTPGQGLQFLFEYFSETQRNKGNFPGRFSGRQFSNSRSEMNVSTLELGDSALYLCASSFFRVDEQYFGPGTRLTVT.

This sequence joins TRBV9 and TRBJ2-2, with unresolved D. Trimming pared 0 bases from V and 4 bases from J, leaving 4 bases between. The CDR3 covers 13 residues. Looked up from germline, CDR1 is SGDLS and CDR2 is YYNGEE. CDR3 bases: TGTGCCAGCAGCGTAGACCCCACCGGGGAGCTGTTTTTT. Amino acid sequence: CASSVDPTGELFF.

The chain carries TRBV5-8 and TRBJ1-1; no reliable D call. The V gene's germline CDR1 is SGHTS and CDR2 YDEGEE. The V and J ends lost 2 bases and 8 bases respectively, with 4 bases between them. The CDR3 spans 10 residues. The CDR3 is CASSFREAFF. In DNA, the CDR3 is TGTGCCAGCAGCTTCAGGGAAGCTTTCTTT.

This chain links TRBV2 with TRBJ2-7, with D perhaps given as TRBD1 or TRBD2 (5 bases each). Germline V gene lookup returns CDR1 SNHLY and CDR2 FYNNEI. This CDR3 is 14 amino acids long. V shed 5 bases and J shed 4 bases, with 15 bases lying between them. The CDR3 nucleotides read TGTGCCAGCAGTCGGGACGGATCCGGGTACGAGCAGTACTTC. Protein: CASSRDGSGYEQYF.

The CDR3 protein is CASSLRAVELDTQYF. CDR3 nucleotides: TGTGCCAGCAGCTTGAGGGCAGTTGAGCTCGATACGCAGTATTTT. The chain employs TRBV5-5 and TRBJ2-3; no reliable D call. The V and J ends lost 1 base and 6 bases respectively, with 15 bases between them. Looked up from germline, CDR1 is SGHKS and CDR2 is YYEKEE (reference sequence). The CDR3 has 15 amino acids.

The chain links TRBV5-4 to TRBJ2-5; TRBD1 matches at 9 bases. Germline V gives CDR1 SGHNT, CDR2 YYREEE (reference sequence). This CDR3 spans 14 amino acids. The V gene end was trimmed by 9 bases and the J gene end by 2 bases; junction bases not matched to a gene: 8. The CDR3 DNA sequence: TGTGCCATCCAGGACAGGGGTAGGCAAGAGACCCAGTACTTC. Protein sequence: CAIQDRGRQETQYF.

The chain has TRBV7-6 and TRBJ1-6; unclear D gene. Germline loops: CDR1 SGHVS, CDR2 FNYEAQ. The CDR3 has 17 amino acids. Trimming removed 1 base from V and 5 bases from J, with 15 bases in between. CDR3 sequence: CASSLVVGRTNNSPLHF. The CDR3 DNA is TGTGCCAGCAGCTTAGTTGTCGGCCGCACTAATAATTCACCCCTCCACTTT.

The V call is TRBV10-3, the J call TRBJ2-2, with 11 bases matching TRBD2. In germline, CDR1 is ENHRY, CDR2 SYGVKD. CDR3 length: 16 residues. V was pared by 8 bases and J by 4 bases, with 9 bases of the junction left unmatched. CDR3 nucleotides: TGTGCCATCGGCGAAACTAGCGGGGGCCTCACCGGGGAGCTGTTTTTT. Translating gives CAIGETSGGLTGELFF.

The rearrangement uses TRBV19 and TRBJ1-3; D gene ambiguous. Germline CDR1 LNHDA, CDR2 SQIVND (reference sequence). The CDR3 contains 11 residues. The V gene lost 5 bases and the J gene lost 2 bases, with 1 base spanning the gap. The CDR3 loop is CASSPGNTIYF. In DNA form, the CDR3 reads TGTGCCAGTAGTCCTGGAAACACCATATATTTT.

The chain couples TRBV5-5 to TRBJ1-2, with no clear D. The CDR3 consists of 12 residues. Trimming took off 0 bases at V and 5 bases at J, with 5 bases between the two ends. The germline V gene has CDR1 SGHKS and CDR2 YYEKEE (reference sequence). The CDR3 here is CASSLDVYGYTF. CDR3 bases: TGTGCCAGCAGCTTGGACGTGTATGGCTACACCTTC.

The J gene is TRBJ2-1, the V gene TRBV29-1; the D gene is possibly TRBD2 (6 bases). The germline V gene encodes CDR1 SQVTM and CDR2 ANQGSEA. The CDR3 sequence is 12 residues long. The V and J ends lost 7 bases and 10 bases respectively, with 17 bases between them. The CDR3 loop is CSAGTQGGEQFF. DNA for the CDR3: TGCAGCGCCGGGACCCAGGGAGGAGAGCAGTTCTTC.

The J gene is TRBJ1-3, the V gene TRBV6-1; the D is unclear. CDR1 MNHNS and CDR2 SASEGT come from the germline V gene. Trimming took off 6 bases at V and 0 bases at J, with 6 bases between the two ends. CDR3 size: 13 residues. The CDR3, as DNA: TGTGCCAGCAGACAATACTCTGGAAACACCATATATTTT. Its translation: CASRQYSGNTIYF.

As to this clone: Additional DNA sequences in this sample encode the identical CDR3. The chain recombines TRBV6-1 with TRBJ1-5; D possibly corresponds to TRBD1 (5 bases). V was trimmed by 7 bases and J by 7 bases, leaving 20 bases between them. The CDR3 runs 15 residues. Germline assignment: CDR1 MNHNS and CDR2 SASEGT. CDR3 DNA: TGTGCCAGCATGCACCCGGGGCAGGGAGGACAGCCCCAGCATTTT. Protein: CASMHPGQGGQPQHF.

This chain joins TRBV19 and TRBJ2-5; D possibly corresponds to TRBD2 (6 bases). V shed 3 bases and J shed 3 bases, with 14 bases lying between them. The CDR3 covers 15 residues. The germline gives CDR1 LNHDA, CDR2 SQIVND (reference sequence). The CDR3 region is CASSIGGAGKETQYF. The CDR3 nucleotides read TGTGCCAGTAGTATCGGCGGGGCAGGGAAAGAGACCCAGTACTTC. Variable domain in full (rest from reference TRBV19 and TRBJ2-5): DGGITQSPKYLFRKEGQNVTLSCEQNLNHDAMYWYRQDPGQGLRLIYYSQIVNDFQKGDIAEGYSVSREKKESFPLTVTSAQKNPTAFYLCASSIGGAGKETQYFGPGTRLLVL.

The chain couples TRBV7-9 to TRBJ1-2, with D perhaps TRBD1 (5 bases). V lost 1 base and J lost 4, with 10 bases in between. The CDR3 contains 14 residues. CDR1 is SEHNR and CDR2 is FQNEAQ in the germline V gene (reference sequence). CDR3 in amino acids: CASSLGGSSYGYTF. CDR3 DNA sequence: TGTGCCAGCAGCTTAGGGGGGTCTAGCTATGGCTACACCTTC.

The chain is built from TRBV6-1 and TRBJ1-2; 10 bases are shared with TRBD1. Germline V gene sequence: CDR1 MNHNS, CDR2 SASEGT. Losses at the gene ends were 5 bases for V and 3 bases for J; bases not matched to a gene: 3. This CDR3 has 14 amino acids. The chain's CDR3 is CASSRDRGDYGYTF. In DNA form, the CDR3 reads TGTGCCAGCAGTCGGGACAGGGGCGACTATGGCTACACCTTC.

This chain joins TRBV27 and TRBJ2-1; 10 positions agree with TRBD2. V shed 5 bases and J 1 base; nucleotides not matched to a gene: 8. Germline V lookup: CDR1 MNHEY, CDR2 SMNVEV (reference sequence). This CDR3 spans 17 amino acids. The CDR3 nucleotides read TGTGCCAGCAGTAATGCCGGGACTAGCGCTTCCTACAATGAGCAGTTCTTC. It specifies CASSNAGTSASYNEQFF.

The chain recombines TRBV19 with TRBJ2-1; tentatively, D is TRBD2 (6 bases). V was clipped by 8 bases and J by 5 bases, with 16 bases between them. This CDR3 has 14 amino acids. CDR1 is LNHDA, CDR2 SQIVND, per germline (reference sequence). The CDR3 loop reads CASHRGTDNNEQFF. The CDR3 nucleotides read TGTGCCAGTCACCGAGGGACTGATAACAATGAGCAGTTCTTC.

Notes on this clone: Other nucleotide sequences in the sample specify the same CDR3. The gene calls are TRBV4-2 and TRBJ2-3; 8 bases are a match to TRBD2. The CDR3 totals 23 residues. Germline CDR1 is LGHNA and CDR2 is YNFKEQ. The junction had 27 bases not matched to a gene; V was cut back by 1 base and J by 3 bases. The CDR3 protein is CASSQAFLGLADGHSYTTDTQYF. In nucleotides, the CDR3 is TGTGCCAGCAGCCAAGCATTCCTCGGACTAGCCGACGGTCACTCCTACACTACAGATACGCAGTATTTT.